The 21 T cell receptor beta chains given below trace back to one sample, sequenced in a study of vaccination and CD4 T cells after COVID-19. The Oncomine TCR Beta short-read assay sequenced DNA from cultured CD4+ T cells. MiXCR, run by TCRdb on the PCR reads, gives a single entry per CDR3 protein. This table has 25,000 to 30,000 distinct CDR3 sequences, around half appearing once. These receptors have no known antigen. Treatment specified: roughly ten-day PBMC culture with coronavirus spike peptide pools or control peptides (ViraFEST assay). This sample comprised CD4+ T cells from blood, cultured in vitro, obtained before SARS-CoV-2 vaccination. All receptors derive from a human donor who received a COVID-19 vaccine.

This clonotype was counted a few times. V gene TRBV7-6 combines with J gene TRBJ1-4; the D gene is possibly TRBD1 (6 bases). With 2 bases removed from V and 11 bases from J, the gap between germline ends came to 15 bases. The CDR3 has 14 amino acids. Germline lookup yields CDR1 SGHVS and CDR2 FNYEAQ. The CDR3: CASSLNFRQGKLFF. In nucleotides, the CDR3 is TGTGCCAGCAGCTTAAATTTCAGGCAGGGGAAACTGTTTTTT. Full variable domain (outside the CDR3, taken from reference TRBV7-6 and TRBJ1-4): GAGVSQSPRYKVTKRGQDVALRCDPISGHVSLYWYRQALGQGPEFLTYFNYEAQQDKSGLPNDRFSAERPEGSISTLTIQRTEQRDSAMYRCASSLNFRQGKLFFGSGTQLSVL.

In this sample, this clonotype turned up once. CDR3 bases: TGTGCCAGCAGCTCACAGGTTCAAGAGACCCAGTACTTC. Its protein product is CASSSQVQETQYF. The chain employs TRBV7-2 and TRBJ2-5, with D perhaps TRBD1 (5 bases). This CDR3 spans 13 amino acids. Looked up from germline, CDR1 is SGHTA and CDR2 is FQGNSA. Trimming shortened V by 4 bases and J by 2 bases, and 8 bases separated the two germline ends.

This clonotype was detected only a few times. The V gene is TRBV7-2, the J gene TRBJ2-3, with D possibly TRBD2 on 6 matching bases. The CDR3 consists of 15 residues. Germline V gene lookup returns CDR1 SGHTA and CDR2 FQGNSA. V lost 4 bases and J lost 0, with 11 bases in between. In nucleotides, the CDR3 is TGTGCCAGCAGCTCCGGGGACTTCAGCACAGATACGCAGTATTTT. Its protein is CASSSGDFSTDTQYF. Full variable domain (remainder filled in from reference TRBV7-2 and TRBJ2-3): GAGVSQSPSNKVTEKGKDVELRCDPISGHTALYWYRQSLGQGLEFLIYFQGNSAPDKSGLPSDRFSAERTGGSVSTLTIQRTQQEDSAVYLCASSSGDFSTDTQYFGPGTRLTVL.

The CDR3 is CASGLRLAGGPSYEQYF. The CDR3 coding sequence is TGTGCTAGTGGTTTGCGTCTAGCGGGGGGGCCTAGCTACGAGCAGTACTTC. The chain joins TRBV12-5 to TRBJ2-7; 12 nucleotides align to TRBD2. CDR1 and CDR2 (germline): LGHNT, FRNRAP. Unmatched junction bases numbered 8, after V lost 2 bases and J lost 3 bases. The CDR3 is made up of 17 amino acids.

V usage is TRBV12-3 or TRBV12-4 and J usage is TRBJ2-7, with 9 bases lining up with TRBD1. This CDR3 spans 14 amino acids. The V gene end was trimmed by 8 bases and the J gene end by 3 bases; junction bases not matched to a gene: 8. The DNA for the CDR3 is TGTGCCAGCGGACAGGGGCCCTTCCTCTACGAGCAGTACTTC. Amino acids: CASGQGPFLYEQYF.

Regarding this clonotype: The DNA is left out, because the CDR3 cannot be placed on it with certainty; the CDR3 is given as TCRdb lists it. The rearrangement uses TRBV20-1 and TRBJ1-2. Including both end residues, the CDR3 is 21 amino acids long. The V gene's germline CDR1 is DFQATT and CDR2 SNEGSKA (reference sequence). The chain's CDR3 is CSGSPRTSGARETQYFGPYTF.

The chain's CDR3 is CASSERPTQYNEQFF. The CDR3 nucleotides read TGTGCCAGCAGTGAGCGTCCCACACAGTACAATGAGCAGTTCTTC. The genes are TRBV2 and TRBJ2-1; D is unclear. From germline, CDR1 is SNHLY and CDR2 FYNNEI. Trimming stripped 3 bases from V and 4 bases from J, with 13 bases between. The CDR3 loop spans 15 amino acids.

This clonotype has just a few counts. This chain joins TRBV19 and TRBJ2-1; D is ambiguous. V was trimmed by 1 base and J by 6 bases, leaving 10 bases between them. The CDR3 loop spans 14 amino acids. Germline V CDR1 and CDR2: LNHDA, SQIVND (reference sequence). This chain's CDR3 is CASSIGFESNEQFF. CDR3 DNA: TGTGCCAGTAGTATAGGGTTTGAGTCCAATGAGCAGTTCTTC.

This clonotype was counted a few times. The rearrangement joins TRBV21-1 to TRBJ1-1; the D call of TRBD1 is as the table states it, not checked on the DNA. TRBV21-1 is annotated as a pseudogene. This CDR3 contains 15 residues. CDR3 region: CASPTGGKGDTEAFF. The CDR3 DNA is TGTGCCAGCCCGACAGGCGGCAAGGGGGACACTGAAGCTTTCTTT.

This clonotype occurred a few times. This chain uses TRBV24-1 with TRBJ2-2; unclear D gene. The germline V gene encodes CDR1 KGHDR and CDR2 SFDVKD. The CDR3 sequence is 13 residues long. The V gene lost 3 bases and the J gene lost 5 bases, with 6 bases spanning the gap. CDR3 DNA: TGTGCCACCAGTGATGGAGAAACCGGGGAGCTGTTTTTT. Translating gives CATSDGETGELFF.

In its sample, this clonotype was seen a few times. J is TRBJ1-5 and V is TRBV6-1, with 10 bases that match TRBD1. This CDR3 has 13 residues. The V segment lost 8 bases and the J segment 7 bases; nucleotides outside the gene matches: 5. The germline V gene has CDR1 MNHNS and CDR2 SASEGT. CDR3 protein: CASAGTGDQPQHF. In nucleotides, the CDR3 is TGTGCCAGCGCCGGGACAGGGGACCAGCCCCAGCATTTT.

The rearrangement links TRBV6-2 or TRBV6-3 to TRBJ2-1; 11 bases map to TRBD2. CDR3 size: 17 residues. The V and J ends lost 5 bases and 4 bases, in that order; junction bases with no gene match: 10. Germline-derived CDR1 and CDR2 are MNHEY and SVGEGT. The CDR3 is CASSTHLLAGVYNEQFF. The CDR3 DNA is TGTGCCAGCAGTACCCATCTACTAGCGGGGGTTTACAATGAGCAGTTCTTC.

A few counts support this clonotype. The chain couples TRBV20-1 to TRBJ2-3; the match to TRBD2 covers 12 bases. Germline CDR1 reads DFQATT; CDR2 reads SNEGSKA (reference sequence). This CDR3 comprises 14 residues. V dropped 4 bases and J dropped 6; count of bases not matched to a gene: 5. The CDR3 DNA reads TGCAGTGCTACGACTAGCGGGGGTATGGATACGCAGTATTTT. As protein: CSATTSGGMDTQYF.

This clonotype was recorded a few times. The genes are TRBV2 and TRBJ1-6, with TRBD1 as a possible D gene (6 bases). V lost 4 bases, J lost 6 bases, and 13 bases lay in between. CDR1 is SNHLY and CDR2 is FYNNEI in the germline V gene. The CDR3 consists of 15 residues. The CDR3 sequence: CASSARGDTNSPLHF. CDR3 sequence (DNA): TGTGCCAGCAGTGCTAGAGGGGACACTAATTCACCCCTCCACTTT.

The V and J genes are TRBV6-1 and TRBJ1-5, with 8 bases fitting TRBD1. CDR3 length equals 14 residues. Germline V gene lookup returns CDR1 MNHNS and CDR2 SASEGT. V lost 6 bases to trimming and J lost 7 bases; unmatched junction nucleotides: 8. The CDR3 reads CASSQGQGGQPQHF. The CDR3 DNA follows: TGTGCCAGCAGCCAAGGACAGGGAGGACAGCCCCAGCATTTT.

This sequence joins TRBV4-1 and TRBJ2-3; D is unresolved. Between the trimmed V and J ends, which lost 0 bases and 8 bases, there was a span of 12 bases. The CDR3 covers 14 residues. Germline assignment: CDR1 MGHRA and CDR2 YSYEKL. CDR3 protein: CASSQEQGAGTQYF. CDR3 coding DNA: TGCGCCAGCAGCCAAGAGCAAGGTGCAGGTACGCAGTATTTT.

V gene TRBV6-5 combines with J gene TRBJ2-5, with 8 bases lining up with TRBD2. Unmatched junction bases numbered 10, after V lost 2 bases and J lost 5 bases. The germline V gene has CDR1 MNHEY and CDR2 SVGAGI. This CDR3 region has 16 residues. CDR3 region: CASSYQRRGARETQYF. CDR3 nucleotide sequence: TGTGCCAGCAGTTACCAGCGGCGGGGGGCCCGGGAGACCCAGTACTTC.

The chain recombines TRBV6-1 with TRBJ2-7; 7 positions match TRBD1. Germline trimming cut 9 bases from V and 1 base from J; bases unmatched to any gene: 12. Per the germline V gene, CDR1 is MNHNS and CDR2 is SASEGT. The CDR3 totals 15 residues. This CDR3 is CASSYAGTASYEQYF. As DNA, the CDR3 is TGTGCCAGTTCGTATGCCGGGACAGCATCCTACGAGCAGTACTTC.

In regard to this clonotype: One end of the junction does not line up with germline, which may come from a read error. The CDR3 reads CTTSGWGQLKETQYF. The CDR3 DNA is TGTACCACCAGTGGCTGGGGACAGCTAAAAGAGACCCAGTACTTC. The chain employs TRBV24-1 and TRBJ2-5, with TRBD1 identical over 7 bases. CDR1 and CDR2 (germline): KGHDR, SFDVKD. This CDR3 contains 15 residues.

This clonotype appeared a few times. The V and J genes are TRBV20-1 and TRBJ1-3, with D maybe TRBD1 (5 bases). The V end was cut by 0 bases, the J end by 6 bases, with 12 bases between. CDR3 length equals 14 residues. Germline CDR1 reads DFQATT; CDR2 reads SNEGSKA (reference sequence). CDR3 sequence: CSARDGAGVNTIYF. Here the CDR3 DNA reads TGCAGTGCTAGAGATGGGGCAGGCGTAAACACCATATATTTT.

This rearrangement joins TRBV12-3 or TRBV12-4 to TRBJ1-1; TRBD1 matches at 7 bases. Trimming took 8 bases from V and 0 from J; bases not matched to a gene: 6. The length of the CDR3 is 14 residues. The CDR3 spells CASSRGGLNTEAFF. The CDR3 DNA is TGTGCCAGCTCCCGAGGGGGCTTGAACACTGAAGCTTTCTTT.